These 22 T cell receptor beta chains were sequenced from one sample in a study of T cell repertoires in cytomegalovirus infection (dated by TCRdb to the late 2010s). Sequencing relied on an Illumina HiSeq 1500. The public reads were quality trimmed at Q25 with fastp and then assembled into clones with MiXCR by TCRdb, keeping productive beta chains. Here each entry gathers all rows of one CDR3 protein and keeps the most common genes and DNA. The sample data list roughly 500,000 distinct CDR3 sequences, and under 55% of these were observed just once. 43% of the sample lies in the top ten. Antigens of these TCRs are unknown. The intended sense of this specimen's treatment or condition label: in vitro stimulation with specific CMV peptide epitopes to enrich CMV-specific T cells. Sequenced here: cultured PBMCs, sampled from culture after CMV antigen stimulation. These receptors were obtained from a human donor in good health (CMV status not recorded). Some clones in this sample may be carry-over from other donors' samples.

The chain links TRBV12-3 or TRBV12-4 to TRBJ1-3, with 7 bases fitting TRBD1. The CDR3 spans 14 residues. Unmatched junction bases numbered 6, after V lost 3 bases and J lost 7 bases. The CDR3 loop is CASSLTGRRNTIYF. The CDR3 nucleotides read TGTGCCAGCAGTTTGACAGGGCGGAGGAACACCATATATTTT.

Here the CDR3 reads CASSRGAGELFF. The CDR3 DNA reads as TGTGCCAGCAGCCGGGGGGCCGGGGAGCTGTTTTTT. This chain connects TRBV3-1 to TRBJ2-2; TRBD2 is a possible D gene (6 bases). The CDR3 extends over 12 amino acids. The germline CDR1 and CDR2 sequences are LGHDT and YNNKEL (reference sequence). V was cut by 4 bases and J by 6 bases, with 6 bases left in between.

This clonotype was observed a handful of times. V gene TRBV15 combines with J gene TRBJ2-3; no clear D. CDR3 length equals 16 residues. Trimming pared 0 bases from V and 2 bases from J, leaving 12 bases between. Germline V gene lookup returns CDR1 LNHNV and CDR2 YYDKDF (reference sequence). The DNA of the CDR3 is TGTGCCACCAGCAGAGATAATCCCGCAGTCACAGATACGCAGTATTTT. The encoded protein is CATSRDNPAVTDTQYF.

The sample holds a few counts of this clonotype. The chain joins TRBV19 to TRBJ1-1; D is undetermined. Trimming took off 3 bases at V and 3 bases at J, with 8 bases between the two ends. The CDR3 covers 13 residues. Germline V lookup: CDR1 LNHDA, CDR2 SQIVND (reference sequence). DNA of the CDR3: TGTGCCAGTAGTATCCGGGAGGACACTGAAGCTTTCTTT. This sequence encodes CASSIREDTEAFF.

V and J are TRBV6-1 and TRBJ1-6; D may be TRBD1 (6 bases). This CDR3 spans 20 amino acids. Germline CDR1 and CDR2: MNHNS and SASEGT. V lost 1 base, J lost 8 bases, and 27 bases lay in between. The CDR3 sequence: CASSEDWRAWGHQRDSPLHF. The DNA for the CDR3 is TGTGCCAGCAGTGAAGATTGGCGGGCGTGGGGACATCAACGGGATTCACCCCTCCACTTT.

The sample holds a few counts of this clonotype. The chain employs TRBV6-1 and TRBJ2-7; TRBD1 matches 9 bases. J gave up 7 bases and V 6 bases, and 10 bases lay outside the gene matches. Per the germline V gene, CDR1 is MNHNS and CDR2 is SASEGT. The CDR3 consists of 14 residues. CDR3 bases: TGTGCCAGCAGGGAAACAGGGGGCTGGAAAGAGCAGTACTTC. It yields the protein CASRETGGWKEQYF.

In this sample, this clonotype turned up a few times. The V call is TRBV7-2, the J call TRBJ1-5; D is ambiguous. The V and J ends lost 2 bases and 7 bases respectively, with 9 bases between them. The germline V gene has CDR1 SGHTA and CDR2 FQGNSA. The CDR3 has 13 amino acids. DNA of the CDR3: TGTGCCAGCAGCTTATGGGGTCGACAGCCCCAGCATTTT. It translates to CASSLWGRQPQHF.

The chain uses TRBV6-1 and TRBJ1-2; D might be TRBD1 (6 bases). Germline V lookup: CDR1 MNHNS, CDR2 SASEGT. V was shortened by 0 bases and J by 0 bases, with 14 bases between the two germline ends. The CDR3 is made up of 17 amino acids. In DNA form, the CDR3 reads TGTGCCAGCAGTGAAGCCCCATCCCAGGGGACTAACTATGGCTACACCTTC. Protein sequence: CASSEAPSQGTNYGYTF.

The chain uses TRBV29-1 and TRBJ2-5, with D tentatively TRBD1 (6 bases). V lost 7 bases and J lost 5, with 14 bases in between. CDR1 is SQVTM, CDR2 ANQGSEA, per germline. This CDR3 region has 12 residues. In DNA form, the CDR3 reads TGCAGCGCCTTGGGGCAGGGGGAGACCCAGTACTTC. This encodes CSALGQGETQYF.

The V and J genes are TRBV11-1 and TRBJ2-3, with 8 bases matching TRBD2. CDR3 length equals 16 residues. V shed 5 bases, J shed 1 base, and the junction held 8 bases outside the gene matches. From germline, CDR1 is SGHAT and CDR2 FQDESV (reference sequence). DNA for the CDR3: TGTGCCAGCAGCACAGCGGGAGCTGGAGGCACAGATACGCAGTATTTT. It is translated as CASSTAGAGGTDTQYF.

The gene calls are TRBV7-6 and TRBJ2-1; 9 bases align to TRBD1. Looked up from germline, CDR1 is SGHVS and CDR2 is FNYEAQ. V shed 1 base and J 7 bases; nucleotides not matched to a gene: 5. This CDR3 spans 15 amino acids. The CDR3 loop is CASSLVGQGQNEQFF. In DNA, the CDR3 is TGTGCCAGCAGCTTAGTGGGACAGGGTCAGAATGAGCAGTTCTTC. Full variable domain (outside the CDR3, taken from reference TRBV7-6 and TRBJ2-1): GAGVSQSPRYKVTKRGQDVALRCDPISGHVSLYWYRQALGQGPEFLTYFNYEAQQDKSGLPNDRFSAERPEGSISTLTIQRTEQRDSAMYRCASSLVGQGQNEQFFGPGTRLTVL.

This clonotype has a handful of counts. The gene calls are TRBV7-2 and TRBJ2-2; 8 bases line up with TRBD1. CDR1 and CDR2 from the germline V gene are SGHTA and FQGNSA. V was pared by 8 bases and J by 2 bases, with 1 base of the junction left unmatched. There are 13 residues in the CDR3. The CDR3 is CASGTGNTGELFF. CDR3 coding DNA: TGTGCCAGCGGGACAGGCAACACCGGGGAGCTGTTTTTT.

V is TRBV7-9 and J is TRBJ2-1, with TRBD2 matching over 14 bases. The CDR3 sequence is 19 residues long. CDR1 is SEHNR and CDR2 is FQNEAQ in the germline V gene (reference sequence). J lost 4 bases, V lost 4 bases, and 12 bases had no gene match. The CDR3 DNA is TGTGCCAGCAGCTCAGGGACTAGCGGGAGTTTTTGGCGTTACAATGAGCAGTTCTTC. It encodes CASSSGTSGSFWRYNEQFF.

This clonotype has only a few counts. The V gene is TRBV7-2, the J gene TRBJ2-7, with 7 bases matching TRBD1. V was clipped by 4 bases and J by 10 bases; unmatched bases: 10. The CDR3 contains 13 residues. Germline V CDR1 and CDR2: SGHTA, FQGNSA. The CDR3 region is CASSYVFRDRQYF. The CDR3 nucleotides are TGTGCCAGCAGCTACGTGTTCAGGGACAGACAGTACTTC.

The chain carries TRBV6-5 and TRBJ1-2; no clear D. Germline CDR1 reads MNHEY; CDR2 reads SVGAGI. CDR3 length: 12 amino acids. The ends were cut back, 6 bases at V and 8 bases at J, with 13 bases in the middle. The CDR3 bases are TGTGCCAGCAGCACAACGGGTCTGGGCTACACCTTC. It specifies CASSTTGLGYTF.

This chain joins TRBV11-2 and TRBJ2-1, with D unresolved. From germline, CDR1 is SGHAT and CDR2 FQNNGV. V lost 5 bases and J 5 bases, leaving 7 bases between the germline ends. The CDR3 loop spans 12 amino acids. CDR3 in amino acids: CASSQYNNEQFF. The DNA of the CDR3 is TGTGCCAGCAGCCAATACAACAATGAGCAGTTCTTC. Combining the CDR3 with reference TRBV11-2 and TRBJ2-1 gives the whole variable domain EAGVAQSPRYKIIEKRQSVAFWCNPISGHATLYWYQQILGQGPKLLIQFQNNGVVDDSQLPKDRFSAERLKGVDSTLKIQPAKLEDSAVYLCASSQYNNEQFFGPGTRLTVL.

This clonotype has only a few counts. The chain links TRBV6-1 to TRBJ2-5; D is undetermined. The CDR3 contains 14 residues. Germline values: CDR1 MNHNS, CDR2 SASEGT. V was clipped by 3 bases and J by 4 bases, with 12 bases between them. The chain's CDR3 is CASSEGPMIETQYF. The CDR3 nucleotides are TGTGCCAGCAGTGAGGGTCCCATGATAGAGACCCAGTACTTC.

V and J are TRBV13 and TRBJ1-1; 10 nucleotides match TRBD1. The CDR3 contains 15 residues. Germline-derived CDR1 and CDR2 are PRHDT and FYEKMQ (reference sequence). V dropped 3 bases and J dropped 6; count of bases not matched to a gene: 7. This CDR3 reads CASSFGGTGVAEAFF. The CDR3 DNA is TGTGCCAGCAGCTTCGGTGGGACAGGGGTCGCTGAAGCTTTCTTT.

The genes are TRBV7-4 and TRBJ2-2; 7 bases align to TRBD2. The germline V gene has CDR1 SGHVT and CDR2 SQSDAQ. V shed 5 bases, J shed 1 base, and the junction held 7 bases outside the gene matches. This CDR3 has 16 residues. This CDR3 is CASSPSSGKNTGELFF. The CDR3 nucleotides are TGTGCCAGCAGCCCCTCTAGCGGAAAGAACACCGGGGAGCTGTTTTTT.

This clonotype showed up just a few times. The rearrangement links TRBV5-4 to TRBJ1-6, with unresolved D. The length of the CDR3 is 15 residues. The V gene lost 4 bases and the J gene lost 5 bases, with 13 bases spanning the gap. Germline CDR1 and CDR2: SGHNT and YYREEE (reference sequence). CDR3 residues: CASSLGWQNNSPLHF. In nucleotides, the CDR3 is TGTGCCAGCAGCCTTGGGTGGCAAAATAATTCACCCCTCCACTTT.

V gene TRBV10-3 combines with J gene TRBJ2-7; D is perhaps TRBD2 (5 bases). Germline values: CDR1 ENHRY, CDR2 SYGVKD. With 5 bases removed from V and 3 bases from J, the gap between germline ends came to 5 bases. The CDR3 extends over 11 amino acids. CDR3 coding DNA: TGTGCCATCAGTCGGGACTACGAGCAGTACTTC. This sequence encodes CAISRDYEQYF.

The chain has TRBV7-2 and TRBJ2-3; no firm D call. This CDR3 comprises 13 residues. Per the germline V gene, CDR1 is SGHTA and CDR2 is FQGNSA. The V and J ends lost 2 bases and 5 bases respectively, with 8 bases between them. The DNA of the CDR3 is TGTGCCAGCAGCTTAAAAGACCTAGATACGCAGTATTTT. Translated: CASSLKDLDTQYF.